The T cell receptor beta chain under discussion was sequenced for a study of vaccination effects on CD4 cells after COVID-19. Study-level background: The second dose preceded post-vaccine samples by a median of 72 days. Study outcomes and limitations: Missing from the study were early post-infection timepoints, and its convalescent patients were few.

Following a 10-day culture, CD4+ T cells were purified. Two doses of BNT162b2 or mRNA-1273 vaccine were administered to participants. Regarding this clone: Its antigen is unidentified.

The CDR3 has 16 amino acids. Per germline, CDR1 MGHDK and CDR2 SYGVNS. J was trimmed by 3 bases and V by 3 bases; bases with no gene match: 7. TCRdb's copy holds only in-frame clones and misses some; the assay was immunoSEQ multiplex PCR. The sample lists more than 60,000 clones; around 70% were seen once. The genes are TRBV25-1 and TRBJ2-1, with 8 bases fitting TRBD2. Source: CD4+ T cells from PBMCs cultured without peptide, taken after COVID-19 vaccination. The clonotype was recovered from a human donor who received a COVID-19 vaccine. The CDR3 DNA reads TGTGCCAGCAGTGATGGACTAGCTGGGGGCTACAATGAGCAGTTCTTC. This encodes CASSDGLAGGYNEQFF.